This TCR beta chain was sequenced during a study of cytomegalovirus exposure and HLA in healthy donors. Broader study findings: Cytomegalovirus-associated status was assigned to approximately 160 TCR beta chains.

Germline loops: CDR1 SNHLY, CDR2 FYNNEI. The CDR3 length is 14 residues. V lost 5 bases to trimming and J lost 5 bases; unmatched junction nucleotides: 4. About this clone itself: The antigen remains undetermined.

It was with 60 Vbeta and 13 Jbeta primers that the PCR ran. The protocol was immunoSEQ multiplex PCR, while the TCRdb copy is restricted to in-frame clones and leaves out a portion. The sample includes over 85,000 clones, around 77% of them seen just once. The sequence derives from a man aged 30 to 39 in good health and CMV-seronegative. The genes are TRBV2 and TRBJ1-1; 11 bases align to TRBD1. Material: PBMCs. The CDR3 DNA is TGTGCCAGCAGTCGCCGGGACAGGGGGACTGAAGCTTTCTTT. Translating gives CASSRRDRGTEAFF. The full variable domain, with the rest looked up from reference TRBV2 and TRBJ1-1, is EPEVTQTPSHQVTQMGQEVILRCVPISNHLYFYWYRQILGQKVEFLVSFYNNEISEKSEIFDDQFSVERPDGSNFTLKIRSTKLEDSAMYFCASSRRDRGTEAFFGQGTRLTVV.